The sequence of this TCR beta chain was determined in a study of blood T cells in healthy people across ages. As concerns this clonotype: Its antigen is as yet unknown.

V lost 0 bases and J lost 11; bases outside the gene matches: 20. Germline V gene sequence: CDR1 MNHEY, CDR2 SVGAGI. This CDR3 has 19 amino acids. With a J-beta primer mix and a sample-barcoded 5' primer, a second PCR ran about 7 to 12 cycles. Through a template-switch adaptor with 12 random nucleotides, each cDNA molecule received a tag. Every sample gave at least 2.5 million paired-end reads containing CDR3. TCRdb passed the 5' RACE reads through MiXCR, listing each CDR3 protein once. The data hold around 990,000 distinct CDR3 sequences, with 35% to 40% observed a single time. Points from the study as a whole: More naive CD4+ cells and higher diversity marked long-lived donors relative to aged donors.

Researchers report isolating at least 6.5 million PBMCs per sample. The clonotype was recovered from a man between 18 and 35 years old in good health. The sequencing sample was made of blood. The chain has TRBV6-5 and TRBJ2-5, with TRBD1 identical over 11 bases. The CDR3 loop reads CASSYSGTGGGKAFNEQYF. DNA for the CDR3: TGTGCCAGCAGTTACTCCGGGACAGGGGGTGGGAAAGCTTTCAATGAGCAGTACTTC.